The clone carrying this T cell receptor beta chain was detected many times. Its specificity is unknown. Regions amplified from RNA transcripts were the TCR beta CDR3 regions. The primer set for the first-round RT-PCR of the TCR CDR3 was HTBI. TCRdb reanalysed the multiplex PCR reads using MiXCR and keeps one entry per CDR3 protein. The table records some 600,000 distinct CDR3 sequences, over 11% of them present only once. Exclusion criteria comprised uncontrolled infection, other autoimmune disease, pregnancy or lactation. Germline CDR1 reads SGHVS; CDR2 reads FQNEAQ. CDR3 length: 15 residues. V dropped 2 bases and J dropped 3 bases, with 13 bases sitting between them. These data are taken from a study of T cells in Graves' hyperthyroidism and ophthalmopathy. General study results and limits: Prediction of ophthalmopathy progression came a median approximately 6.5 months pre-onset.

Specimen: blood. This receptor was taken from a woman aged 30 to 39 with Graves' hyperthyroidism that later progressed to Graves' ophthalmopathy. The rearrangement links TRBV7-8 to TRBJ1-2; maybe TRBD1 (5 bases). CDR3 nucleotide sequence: TGTGCCAGCAGCTTATCTCCCGGGGGGGACTATGGCTACACCTTC. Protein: CASSLSPGGDYGYTF.